A selection of T cell receptor beta chains follows, all from one sample in a study of T-cell memory formation after mild COVID-19. TCRdb fed the 5' RACE reads into MiXCR, producing one record per CDR3 protein. The table lists some 120,000 distinct CDR3 sequences, 15% to 20% of them singletons. Input material: PBMCs or a T cell subset sorted from them (not recorded which). These TCRs come from a man younger than 35 who had mild COVID-19 (a few samples of this study predate the infection). Cell type and time point are not known. The CDR3 runs from the conserved cysteine through the conserved F or W. The D gene is left open where the match is weak. The size of a clone is reported for some rows only, either as once, few or many, or as a class for expanded clones.

V gene	clone size	J gene	D gene	CDR3 DNA	CDR3 protein
TRBV6-5	.	TRBJ1-6	.	TGTGCCAGCAGTTACCAGGGACACCAAAATTCACCCCTCCACTTT	CASSYQGHQNSPLHF
TRBV6-5	.	TRBJ1-2	.	TGTGCCACTGGGGGGGCCCAGGGCTATGGCTACACCTTC	CATGGAQGYGYTF
TRBV9	.	TRBJ2-5	TRBD2	TGTGCCAGCAGCTCTACTAGCGGGAGGGGAGAGACCCAGTACTTC	CASSSTSGRGETQYF
TRBV10-3	few	TRBJ2-1	TRBD1	TGTGCCATCAGTTTGGGACAGGGTATCGATGAGCAGTTCTTC	CAISLGQGIDEQFF
TRBV5-1	many	TRBJ2-1	.	TGCGCCAGCAGCCCGGAGACAGAAGTATTCAATGAGCAGTTCTTC	CASSPETEVFNEQFF
TRBV6-5	.	TRBJ2-5	TRBD1	TGTGCCACCATGGATTCAGGGGGACAAGAGACCCAGTACTTC	CATMDSGGQETQYF
TRBV20-1	many	TRBJ2-2	TRBD1	TGCAGTGCGAGCAGGGGGTCCGACACCGGGGAGCTGTTTTTT	CSASRGSDTGELFF
TRBV5-1	.	TRBJ2-1	.	TGCGCCAGCAGCTGGGGACTTCACAATGAGCAGTTCTTC	CASSWGLHNEQFF
TRBV4-2	few	TRBJ2-1	TRBD2	TGTGCCAGCAGCTATAGCGGGGGGAGAGAGCAGTTCTTC	CASSYSGGREQFF
TRBV12-3/TRBV12-4	.	TRBJ2-3	TRBD1	TGTGCCAGCAGCCACCAGGGACAGATTACAGATACGCAGTATTTT	CASSHQGQITDTQYF
TRBV30	.	TRBJ2-2	.	TGTGCCTGGAGCCAGAACACCGGGGAGCTGTTTTTT	CAWSQNTGELFF
TRBV2	few	TRBJ2-1	.	TGTGCCAGCACGTTGGCCTGGGGGGATGAGCAGTTCTTC	CASTLAWGDEQFF
TRBV4-1	.	TRBJ2-3	.	TGCGCCAGCAGCCAAGCCCAGGGGGGGCGCACAGATACGCAGTATTTT	CASSQAQGGRTDTQYF
TRBV7-3	few	TRBJ2-7	.	TGTGCCAGCAGCTTAATCCCTGCCTACGAGCAGTACTTC	CASSLIPAYEQYF
TRBV11-2	few	TRBJ1-2	.	TGTGCCAGCAGCCGAGACAGGTCGGATGGCTACACCTTC	CASSRDRSDGYTF
TRBV7-9	.	TRBJ1-1	.	TGTGCCAGCATCTTATCGGGGAGCAACACTGAAGCTTTCTTT	CASILSGSNTEAFF
TRBV12-3/TRBV12-4	.	TRBJ1-1	.	TGTGCCAGCAGTTTATTAGGTCAAGCTTTCTTT	CASSLLGQAFF
TRBV5-1	many	TRBJ2-3	TRBD2	TGCGCCAGCAGCTCGCTAGCGGGGGGACTCACAGATACGCAGTATTTT	CASSSLAGGLTDTQYF
TRBV5-1	.	TRBJ2-7	.	TGCGCCAGCAGCTTGGGGGCCGGAACCTACGAGCAGTACTTC	CASSLGAGTYEQYF
TRBV7-9	few	TRBJ2-5	.	TGTGCCAGCAGCTCATATGGGGTCCAAGAGACCCAGTACTTC	CASSSYGVQETQYF
TRBV6-5	.	TRBJ2-2	.	TGTGCCAGCAGTTACTCCGGCTTCGGGGAGCTGTTTTTT	CASSYSGFGELFF
TRBV9	.	TRBJ2-5	.	TGTGCCAGCAGCGCTCCGCTGGGGGGTGAGACCCAGTACTTC	CASSAPLGGETQYF
TRBV12-3/TRBV12-4	.	TRBJ2-1	.	TGTGCCAGCAGACGAGTCGCCTACAATGAGCAGTTCTTC	CASRRVAYNEQFF